This TCR beta chain was recovered during a study of human T cells and chemical hapten exposure. Study results and limitations: DPC sensitization left the count of TCRs above 1 in 1000 unchanged. Expanded TCRs produced significantly more large CDR3 similarity clusters than controls did. A positive correlation with patch test score was shown by PT1 expanded TCR counts.

TCRdb called the RACE reads again in MiXCR, with one record for every CDR3 protein. The sample includes about 82,000 distinct CDR3 sequences, roughly 10% of them seen just once. As to time point: patch test 1, 2 weeks after DPC sensitization. Described treatment: therapeutic diphenylcyclopropenone sensitization with weekly scalp DPC. Before extraction, the whole blood was not fractionated, and total RNA was taken from it. This clonotype was found a few times. Its target is unknown. The J segment lost 0 bases and the V segment lost 4 bases, leaving 5 bases of the junction unmatched. CDR1 and CDR2 (germline): MNHEY, SVGAGI. The length of the CDR3 is 16 residues.

The V gene is TRBV6-5, the J gene TRBJ2-7, with 11 bases matching TRBD2. The clonotype originates from a woman aged 50 to 65 with alopecia areata. Some clones in this sample may be carry-over from other donors' samples. The input for sequencing was whole blood, taken in connection with sensitization to the hapten diphenylcyclopropenone (DPC). The CDR3 sequence: CASSSTSGGSSYEQYF. In nucleotides, the CDR3 is TGTGCCAGCAGTTCAACTAGCGGGGGCTCCTCCTACGAGCAGTACTTC.